This T cell receptor (beta chain) derives from a study of beta chain features in type 1 diabetes. Study-wide context: Healthy donors and patients showed comparable age, gender and cell yields.

Germline V CDR1 and CDR2: SGHTA, FQGTGA. V lost 2 bases, J lost 4 bases, and 4 bases stayed unmatched. This CDR3 contains 15 residues. Expressed TCRB transcripts were sequenced because the isolated RNA had all been reverse transcribed beforehand. Assay: immunoSEQ multiplex PCR; the TCRdb copy retains only in-frame clones and omits some. The sample records roughly 220,000 clones, under 20% being singletons. On this clone itself: Its matching antigen is unknown.

Without exception, sorted populations had purity beyond 98%. Study results and caveats: Individuals with type 1 diabetes displayed fewer insertions and more deletions at VDJ junctions. Patients' naive, central memory and Treg TCRB repertoires seemed closer to one another than those of healthy donors. For Type 1 diabetes patients, all four CD4+ subsets carried TCRB CDR3s that were moderately but significantly shorter.

What was sequenced was naive CD4+ T cells from blood. The sequence derives from a man aged 25 to 40 with type 1 diabetes. The J gene is TRBJ2-3, the V gene TRBV7-3, with 9 bases fitting TRBD2. This CDR3 is CASSLSAGGPDTQYF. CDR3 in DNA: TGTGCCAGCAGCTTATCGGCGGGAGGGCCAGATACGCAGTATTTT.